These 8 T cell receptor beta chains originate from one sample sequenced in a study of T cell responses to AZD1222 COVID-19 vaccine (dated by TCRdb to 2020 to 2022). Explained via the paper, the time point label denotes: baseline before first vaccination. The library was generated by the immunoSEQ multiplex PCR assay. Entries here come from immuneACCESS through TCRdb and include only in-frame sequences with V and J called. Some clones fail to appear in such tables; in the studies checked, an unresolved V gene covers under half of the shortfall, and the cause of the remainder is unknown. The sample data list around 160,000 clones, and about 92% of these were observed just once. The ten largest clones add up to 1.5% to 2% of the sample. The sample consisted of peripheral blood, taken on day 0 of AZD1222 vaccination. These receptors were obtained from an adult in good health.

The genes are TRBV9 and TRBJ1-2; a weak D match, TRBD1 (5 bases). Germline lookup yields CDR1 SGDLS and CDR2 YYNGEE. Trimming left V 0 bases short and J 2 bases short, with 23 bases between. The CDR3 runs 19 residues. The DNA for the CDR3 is TGTGCCAGCAGCGTAGCTCAAAGGGCAGGGATAGAACCCAACTATGGCTACACCTTC. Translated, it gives CASSVAQRAGIEPNYGYTF.

CDR3 sequence (DNA): TGTGCCAGCAGCTACGGAGTAGCGGGACCCCAAGGGACGCAGTATTTT. It codes for CASSYGVAGPQGTQYF. The rearrangement links TRBV5-6 to TRBJ2-3; 8 bases match TRBD2. V dropped 3 bases and J dropped 9; count of bases not matched to a gene: 15. There are 16 residues in the CDR3. Germline lookup yields CDR1 SGHDT and CDR2 YYEEEE.

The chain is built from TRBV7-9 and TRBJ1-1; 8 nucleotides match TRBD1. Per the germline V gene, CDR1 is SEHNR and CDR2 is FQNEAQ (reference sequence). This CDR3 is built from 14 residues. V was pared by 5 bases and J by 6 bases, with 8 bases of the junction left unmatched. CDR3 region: CASSPKTDRAEAFF. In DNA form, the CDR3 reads TGTGCCAGCAGCCCTAAGACGGACAGGGCTGAAGCTTTCTTT.

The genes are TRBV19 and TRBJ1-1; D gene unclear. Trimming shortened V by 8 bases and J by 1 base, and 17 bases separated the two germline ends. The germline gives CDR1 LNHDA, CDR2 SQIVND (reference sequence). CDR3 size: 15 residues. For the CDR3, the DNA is TGTGCCAGTCAGTCGCCGGGGAGCCCGAACACTGAAGCTTTCTTT. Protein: CASQSPGSPNTEAFF.

This CDR3 is CASTSKGSYEQYF. As DNA, the CDR3 is TGTGCCAGCACCTCTAAGGGCTCCTACGAGCAGTACTTC. The rearrangement joins TRBV6-5 to TRBJ2-7, with D hard to call. V was clipped by 7 bases and J by 0 bases, with 10 bases between them. CDR3 size: 13 residues. From germline, CDR1 is MNHEY and CDR2 SVGAGI.

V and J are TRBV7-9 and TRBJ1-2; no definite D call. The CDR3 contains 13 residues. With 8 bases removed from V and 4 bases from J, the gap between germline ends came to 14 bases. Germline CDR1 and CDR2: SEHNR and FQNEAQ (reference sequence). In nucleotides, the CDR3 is TGTGCCAGCTCGGGATCCCCTGGCTATGGCTACACCTTC. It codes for CASSGSPGYGYTF. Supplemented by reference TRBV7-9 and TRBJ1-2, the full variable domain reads DTGVSQNPRHKITKRGQNVTFRCDPISEHNRLYWYRQTLGQGPEFLTYFQNEAQLEKSRLLSDRFSAERPKGSFSTLEIQRTEQGDSAMYLCASSGSPGYGYTFGSGTRLTVV.

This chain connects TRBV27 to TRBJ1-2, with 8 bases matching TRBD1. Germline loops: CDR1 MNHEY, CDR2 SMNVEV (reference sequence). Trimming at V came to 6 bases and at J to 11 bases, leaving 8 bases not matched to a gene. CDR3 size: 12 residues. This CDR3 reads CASRSTGGGYTF. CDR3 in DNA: TGTGCCAGCAGAAGCACAGGGGGAGGGTACACCTTC.

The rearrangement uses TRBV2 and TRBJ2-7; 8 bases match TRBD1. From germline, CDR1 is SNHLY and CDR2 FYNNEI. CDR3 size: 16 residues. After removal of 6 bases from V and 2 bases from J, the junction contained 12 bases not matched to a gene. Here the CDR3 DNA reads TGTGCCAGCAGCCCACGAAGGACAGGGCTGGCCTACGAGCAGTACTTC. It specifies CASSPRRTGLAYEQYF.